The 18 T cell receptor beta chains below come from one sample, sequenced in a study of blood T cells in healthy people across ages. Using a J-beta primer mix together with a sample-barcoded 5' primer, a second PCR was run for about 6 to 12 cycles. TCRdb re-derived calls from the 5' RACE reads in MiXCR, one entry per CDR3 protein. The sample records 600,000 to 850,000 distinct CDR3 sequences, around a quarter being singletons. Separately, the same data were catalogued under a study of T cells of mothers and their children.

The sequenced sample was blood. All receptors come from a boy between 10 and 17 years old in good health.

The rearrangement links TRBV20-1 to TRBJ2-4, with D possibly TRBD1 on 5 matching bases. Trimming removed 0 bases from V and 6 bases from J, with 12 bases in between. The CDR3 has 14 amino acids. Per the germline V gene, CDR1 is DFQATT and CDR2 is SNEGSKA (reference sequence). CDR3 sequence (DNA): TGCAGTGCTAGAGATCGCAGGGTTTCAAACATTCAGTACTTC. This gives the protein CSARDRRVSNIQYF.

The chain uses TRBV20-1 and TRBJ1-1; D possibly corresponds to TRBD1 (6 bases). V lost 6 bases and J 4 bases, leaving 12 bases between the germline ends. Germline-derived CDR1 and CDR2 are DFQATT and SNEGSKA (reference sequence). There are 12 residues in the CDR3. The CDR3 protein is CSADRHLTEAFF. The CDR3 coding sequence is TGCAGTGCCGACAGGCACCTCACTGAAGCTTTCTTT.

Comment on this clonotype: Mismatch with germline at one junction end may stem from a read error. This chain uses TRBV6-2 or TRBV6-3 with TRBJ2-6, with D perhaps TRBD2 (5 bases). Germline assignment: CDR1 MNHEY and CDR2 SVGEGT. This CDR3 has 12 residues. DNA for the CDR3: TGTGGCAGCGGTTCTGGGGCCAACGTCCTGACTTTC. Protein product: CGSGSGANVLTF.

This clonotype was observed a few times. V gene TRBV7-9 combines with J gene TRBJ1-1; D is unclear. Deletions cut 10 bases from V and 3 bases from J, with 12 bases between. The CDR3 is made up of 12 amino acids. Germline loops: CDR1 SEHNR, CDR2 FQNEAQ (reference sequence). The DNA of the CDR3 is TGTGCCACGGAGGTCGTCGACACTGAAGCTTTCTTT. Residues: CATEVVDTEAFF.

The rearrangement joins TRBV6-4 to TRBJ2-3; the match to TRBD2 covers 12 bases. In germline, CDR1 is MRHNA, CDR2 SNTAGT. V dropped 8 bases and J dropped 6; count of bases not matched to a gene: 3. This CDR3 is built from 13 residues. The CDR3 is CASSGTSGDTQYF. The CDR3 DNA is TGTGCCAGCTCCGGGACTAGCGGGGATACGCAGTATTTT.

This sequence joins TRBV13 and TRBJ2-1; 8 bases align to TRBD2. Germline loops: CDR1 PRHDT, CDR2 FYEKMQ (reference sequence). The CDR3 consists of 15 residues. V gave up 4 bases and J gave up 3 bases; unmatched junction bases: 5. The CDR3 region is CASSWRGDGYNEQFF. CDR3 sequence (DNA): TGTGCCAGCAGCTGGCGGGGGGACGGCTACAATGAGCAGTTCTTC.

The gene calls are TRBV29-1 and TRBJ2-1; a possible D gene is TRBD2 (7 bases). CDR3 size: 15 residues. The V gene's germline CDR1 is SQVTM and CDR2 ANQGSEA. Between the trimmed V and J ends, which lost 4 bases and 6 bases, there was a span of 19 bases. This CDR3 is CSVVGGALAGNEQFF. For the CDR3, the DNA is TGCAGCGTTGTGGGGGGGGCCCTAGCAGGCAATGAGCAGTTCTTC.

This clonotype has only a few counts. This chain's CDR3 is CASSSRTGISETQYF. CDR3 coding DNA: TGTGCCAGCAGTTCGAGGACAGGGATATCAGAGACCCAGTACTTC. The V and J genes are TRBV28 and TRBJ2-5; 8 bases fit TRBD1. The ends lost 4 bases at V and 4 bases at J; junction bases unmatched: 8. Looked up from germline, CDR1 is MDHEN and CDR2 is SYDVKM. The CDR3 runs to 15 residues. The full variable domain, completed using reference TRBV28 and TRBJ2-5, is DVKVTQSSRYLVKRTGEKVFLECVQDMDHENMFWYRQDPGLGLRLIYFSYDVKMKEKGDIPEGYSVSREKKERFSLILESASTNQTSMYLCASSSRTGISETQYFGPGTRLLVL.

CDR3 DNA sequence: TGTGCCAGCAGTGAATTGGATGCCAAAAACATTCAGTACTTC. It specifies CASSELDAKNIQYF. This chain uses TRBV2 with TRBJ2-4; D is unclear. The germline CDR1 and CDR2 sequences are SNHLY and FYNNEI. Trimming took 2 bases from V and 1 from J, leaving 6 bases between them. The CDR3 is 14 residues long.

CDR3 protein: CASSYFKADTQYF. The CDR3 nucleotides are TGTGCCAGCAGTTACTTCAAGGCGGATACGCAGTATTTT. The chain couples TRBV6-6 to TRBJ2-3; D uncertain. This CDR3 contains 13 residues. V lost 1 base to trimming and J lost 6 bases, with 8 bases between them. CDR1 MNHNY and CDR2 SVGAGI come from the germline V gene (reference sequence).

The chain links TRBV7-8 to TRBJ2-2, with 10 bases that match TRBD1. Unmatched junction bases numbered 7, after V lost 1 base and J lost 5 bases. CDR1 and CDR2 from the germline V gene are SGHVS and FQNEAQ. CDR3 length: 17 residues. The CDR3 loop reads CASSLDPGQGITGELFF. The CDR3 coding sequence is TGTGCCAGCAGCTTAGACCCGGGACAGGGGATAACCGGGGAGCTGTTTTTT. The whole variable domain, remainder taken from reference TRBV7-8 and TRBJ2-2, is GAGVSQSPRYKVAKRGQDVALRCDPISGHVSLFWYQQALGQGPEFLTYFQNEAQLDKSGLPSDRFFAERPEGSVSTLKIQRTQQEDSAVYLCASSLDPGQGITGELFFGEGSRLTVL.

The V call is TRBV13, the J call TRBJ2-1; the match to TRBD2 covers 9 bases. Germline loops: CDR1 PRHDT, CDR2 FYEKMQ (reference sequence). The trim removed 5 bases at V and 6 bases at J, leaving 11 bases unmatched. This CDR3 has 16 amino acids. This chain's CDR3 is CASSRPRTSAFNEQFF. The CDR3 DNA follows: TGTGCCAGCAGCCGGCCCAGGACTAGCGCATTCAATGAGCAGTTCTTC.

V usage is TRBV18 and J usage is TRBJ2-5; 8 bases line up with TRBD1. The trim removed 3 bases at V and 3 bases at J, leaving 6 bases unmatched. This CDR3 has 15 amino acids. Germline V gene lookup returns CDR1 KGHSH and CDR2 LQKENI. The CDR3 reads CASSPRTGSKETQYF. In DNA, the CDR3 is TGTGCCAGCTCACCGAGGACAGGGTCGAAAGAGACCCAGTACTTC.

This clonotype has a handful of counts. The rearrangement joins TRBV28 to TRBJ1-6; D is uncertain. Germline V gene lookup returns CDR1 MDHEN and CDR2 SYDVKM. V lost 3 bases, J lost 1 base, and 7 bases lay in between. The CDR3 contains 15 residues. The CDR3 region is CASSFPGSYNSPLHF. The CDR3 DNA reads TGTGCCAGCAGTTTTCCGGGGTCCTATAATTCACCCCTCCACTTT.

Here the CDR3 DNA reads TGTGCCAGCAGCTTAGTTTCTAACTATGGCTACACCTTC. Its protein is CASSLVSNYGYTF. V and J are TRBV7-9 and TRBJ1-2; D call uncertain. CDR1 SEHNR and CDR2 FQNEAQ come from the germline V gene (reference sequence). The ends were cut back, 1 base at V and 0 bases at J, with 3 bases in the middle. The CDR3 consists of 13 residues. Combining the CDR3 with reference TRBV7-9 and TRBJ1-2 gives the whole variable domain DTGVSQNPRHKITKRGQNVTFRCDPISEHNRLYWYRQTLGQGPEFLTYFQNEAQLEKSRLLSDRFSAERPKGSFSTLEIQRTEQGDSAMYLCASSLVSNYGYTFGSGTRLTVV.

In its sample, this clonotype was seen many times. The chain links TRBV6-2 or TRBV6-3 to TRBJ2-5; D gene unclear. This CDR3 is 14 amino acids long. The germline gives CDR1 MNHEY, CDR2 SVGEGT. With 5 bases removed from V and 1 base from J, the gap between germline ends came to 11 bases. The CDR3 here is CASSPRLGQETQYF. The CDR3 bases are TGTGCCAGCAGTCCGCGACTGGGCCAAGAGACCCAGTACTTC.

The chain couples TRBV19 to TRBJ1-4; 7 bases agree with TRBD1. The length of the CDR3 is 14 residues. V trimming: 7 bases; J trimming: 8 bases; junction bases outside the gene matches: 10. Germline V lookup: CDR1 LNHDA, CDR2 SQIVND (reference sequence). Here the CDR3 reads CASTLARGQEKLFF. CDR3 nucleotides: TGTGCCAGTACTCTTGCCAGGGGACAGGAAAAACTGTTTTTT.

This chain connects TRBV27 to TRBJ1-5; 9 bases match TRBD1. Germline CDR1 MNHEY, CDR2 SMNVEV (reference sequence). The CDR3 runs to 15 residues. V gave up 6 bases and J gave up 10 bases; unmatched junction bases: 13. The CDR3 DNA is TGTGCCAGCAGCTCCATACAGGGGGCTGAGGGTCCCCAGCATTTT. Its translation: CASSSIQGAEGPQHF.